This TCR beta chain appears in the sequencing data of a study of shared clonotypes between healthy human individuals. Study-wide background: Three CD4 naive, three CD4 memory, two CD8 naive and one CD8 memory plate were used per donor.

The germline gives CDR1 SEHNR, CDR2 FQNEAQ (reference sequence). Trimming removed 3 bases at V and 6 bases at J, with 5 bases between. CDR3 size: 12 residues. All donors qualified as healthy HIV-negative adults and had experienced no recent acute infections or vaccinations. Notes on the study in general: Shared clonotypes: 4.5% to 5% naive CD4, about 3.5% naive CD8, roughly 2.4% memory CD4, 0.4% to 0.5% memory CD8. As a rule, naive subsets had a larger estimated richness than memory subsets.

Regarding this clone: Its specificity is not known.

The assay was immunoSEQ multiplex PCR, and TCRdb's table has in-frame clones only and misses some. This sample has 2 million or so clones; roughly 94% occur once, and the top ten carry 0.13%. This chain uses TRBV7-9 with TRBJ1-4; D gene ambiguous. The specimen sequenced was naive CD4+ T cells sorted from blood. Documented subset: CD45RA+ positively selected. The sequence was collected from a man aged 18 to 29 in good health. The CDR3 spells CASSFSHEKLFF. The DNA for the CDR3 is TGTGCCAGCAGCTTCAGCCATGAAAAACTGTTTTTT.